In its sample, the clone carrying this T cell receptor beta chain was seen a few times. Its target is not known. This entry comes from a study of T-cell memory formation after mild COVID-19. The TCR alpha and TCR beta cDNA libraries, bearing sample barcodes and UMIs, were generated by 5'RACE using constant-segment primers. MiXCR was run by TCRdb on the 5' RACE reads, yielding one entry per CDR3 protein. The sample lists 280,000 or so distinct CDR3 sequences; roughly 18% were seen once. Study findings and constraints: Mostly located in CM and EM were contracting CD4+ clones, with contracting CD8+ clones located in EMRA. Cross-reactive memory seemingly joined, as some responding clones were found in pre-infection memory.

The CDR3 runs to 13 residues. V lost 6 bases and J lost 8, with 13 bases in between. Sample: PBMCs or a T cell subset sorted from them (not recorded which). This chain connects TRBV12-3 or TRBV12-4 to TRBJ1-4; unclear D gene. The receptor was derived from a man between 18 and 35 years old who had mild COVID-19 (a few samples of this study predate the infection). Cell type and time point are not known. CDR3 protein: CASREIASEKLFF. In DNA, the CDR3 is TGTGCCAGCAGGGAGATCGCCTCCGAAAAACTGTTTTTT.